The 23 T cell receptor beta chains below were found in one sample sequenced in a study of cytomegalovirus exposure and HLA in healthy donors. Primers included in the PCR were 60 Vbeta and 13 Jbeta primers. The method was immunoSEQ multiplex PCR; TCRdb's version includes in-frame clones alone and lacks a portion of them. The sample comprises 130,000 to 150,000 clones, 70% to 80% of which are singletons, and approximately 5% rests with the top ten. Material for sequencing was PBMCs. Source of these receptors: a woman aged 50 to 60 in good health and CMV-seronegative.

A single count supports this clone. The genes are TRBV29-1 and TRBJ1-2; no clear D gene. Trimming took 4 bases from V and 7 from J, leaving 7 bases between them. This CDR3 has 10 amino acids. The germline gives CDR1 SQVTM, CDR2 ANQGSEA. DNA of the CDR3: TGCAGCGTTGGGTCGGGTGGCTACACCTTC. Translating gives CSVGSGGYTF.

The rearrangement joins TRBV5-4 to TRBJ2-3; possible D gene TRBD2, 7 bases. V gave up 1 base and J gave up 2 bases, with 14 bases separating them. The V gene's germline CDR1 is SGHNT and CDR2 YYREEE (reference sequence). This CDR3 is built from 16 residues. The CDR3 region is CASSLFSGGLTDTQYF. The CDR3 nucleotides are TGTGCCAGCAGCTTGTTTTCCGGGGGGCTCACAGATACGCAGTATTTT.

The CDR3 DNA sequence: TGTGCCTGCGACATCTCCTCGTACGAGCAGTACTTC. As protein: CACDISSYEQYF. This chain links TRBV30 with TRBJ2-7; D ambiguous. Germline CDR1 reads GTSNPN; CDR2 reads SVGIG (reference sequence). The CDR3 is made up of 12 amino acids. V was pared by 6 bases and J by 4 bases, with 13 bases between.

The J gene is TRBJ1-5, the V gene TRBV7-6, with unresolved D. This CDR3 region has 12 residues. Germline V gene lookup returns CDR1 SGHVS and CDR2 FNYEAQ. V shed 1 base and J shed 7 bases, with 5 bases lying between them. The CDR3 DNA follows: TGTGCCAGCAGCTTAGTTGGCCAGCCCCAGCATTTT. Amino acid sequence: CASSLVGQPQHF.

The J gene is TRBJ1-5, the V gene TRBV6-1; D perhaps matches TRBD1 (5 bases). Germline CDR1 reads MNHNS; CDR2 reads SASEGT. Trimming removed 6 bases at V and 2 bases at J, with 11 bases between. CDR3 length equals 14 residues. The CDR3 nucleotides are TGTGCCAGCAGCCACACAGGAGGCAATCAGCCCCAGCATTTT. Protein: CASSHTGGNQPQHF.

This chain uses TRBV9 with TRBJ2-2, with 12 nucleotides matching TRBD2. Germline trimming cut 4 bases from V and 3 bases from J; bases unmatched to any gene: 7. This CDR3 has 17 amino acids. The V gene's germline CDR1 is SGDLS and CDR2 YYNGEE. CDR3 region: CASSQRTSGTYTGELFF. CDR3 DNA sequence: TGTGCCAGCAGCCAACGGACTAGCGGGACTTACACCGGGGAGCTGTTTTTT.

The chain is built from TRBV11-2 and TRBJ2-1, with D perhaps matching TRBD1 (5 bases). CDR3 length: 14 amino acids. Trimming took off 2 bases at V and 4 bases at J, with 9 bases between the two ends. Germline-derived CDR1 and CDR2 are SGHAT and FQNNGV. The CDR3 coding sequence is TGTGCCAGCAGCTTAAGTGGGGCGTACAATGAGCAGTTCTTC. Translated: CASSLSGAYNEQFF.

This chain connects TRBV25-1 to TRBJ1-6, with TRBD1 matching 8 bases. Looked up from germline, CDR1 is MGHDK and CDR2 is SYGVNS. The CDR3 sequence is 16 residues long. V was pared by 3 bases and J by 6 bases, with 7 bases of the junction left unmatched. The CDR3 spells CASSDLTGEGNSPLHF. DNA of the CDR3: TGTGCCAGCAGTGATTTGACAGGGGAAGGTAATTCACCCCTCCACTTT.

The CDR3 reads CASSELRSGGLFF. The DNA of the CDR3 is TGTGCCAGCAGTGAACTACGTTCAGGGGGCCTGTTTTTT. V usage is TRBV2 and J usage is TRBJ1-4; TRBD1 matches 8 bases. V trimming: 2 bases; J trimming: 14 bases; junction bases outside the gene matches: 7. CDR1 and CDR2 from the germline V gene are SNHLY and FYNNEI. The CDR3 has 13 residues.

This clone has more than one count but fewer than ten. The chain combines TRBV11-1 with TRBJ1-3; 8 bases line up with TRBD1. V dropped 4 bases and J dropped 8; count of bases not matched to a gene: 7. The CDR3 is made up of 14 amino acids. Germline V CDR1 and CDR2: SGHAT, FQDESV (reference sequence). The CDR3 coding sequence is TGTGCCAGCAGCTCAAGGACAGGGTCCGACACCATATATTTT. Translation gives CASSSRTGSDTIYF.

This chain uses TRBV6-5 with TRBJ1-5; D remains unclear. Germline V gene lookup returns CDR1 MNHEY and CDR2 SVGAGI. Trimming shortened V by 6 bases and J by 0 bases, and 12 bases separated the two germline ends. This CDR3 has 15 amino acids. The CDR3 sequence is CASRTNRYSNQPQHF. The DNA of the CDR3 is TGTGCCAGCAGGACCAACAGATATAGCAATCAGCCCCAGCATTTT.

The chain joins TRBV4-3 to TRBJ1-2; unclear D gene. Trimming removed 3 bases from V and 4 bases from J, with 9 bases in between. The CDR3 contains 13 residues. Germline V gives CDR1 LGHNA, CDR2 YSLEER. Here the CDR3 reads CASSQGRTYGYTF. The DNA for the CDR3 is TGCGCCAGCAGCCAGGGGAGGACCTATGGCTACACCTTC.

The chain is built from TRBV4-1 and TRBJ2-7; possibly TRBD1 for D (5 bases). Germline CDR1 and CDR2: MGHRA and YSYEKL. The CDR3 covers 16 residues. The ends were cut back, 0 bases at V and 3 bases at J, with 15 bases in the middle. The CDR3 here is CASSQEVRQRGYEQYF. For the CDR3, the DNA is TGCGCCAGCAGCCAAGAGGTAAGACAGAGAGGCTACGAGCAGTACTTC.

V gene TRBV28 combines with J gene TRBJ1-6; D gene ambiguous. The CDR3 contains 12 residues. The V end lost 5 bases, the J end lost 8 bases, and 7 bases lay between the germline ends. Germline-derived CDR1 and CDR2 are MDHEN and SYDVKM. Here the CDR3 DNA reads TGTGCCAGCAGTACGGGGTATTCACCCCTCCACTTT. This gives the protein CASSTGYSPLHF.

The chain recombines TRBV7-9 with TRBJ2-7, with D perhaps matching TRBD2 (6 bases). The CDR3 contains 11 residues. The V gene lost 6 bases and the J gene lost 13 bases, with 16 bases spanning the gap. The germline CDR1 and CDR2 sequences are SEHNR and FQNEAQ (reference sequence). CDR3 loop: CASSYSAGFYF. The CDR3 nucleotides are TGTGCCAGCAGTTACTCCGCGGGGTTCTACTTC.

The sample holds one count of this clone. The chain links TRBV5-1 to TRBJ1-1; D remains ambiguous. Trimming stripped 1 base from V and 1 base from J, with 20 bases between. This CDR3 contains 18 residues. Per germline, CDR1 SGHRS and CDR2 YFSETQ. CDR3 sequence (DNA): TGCGCCAGCAGCTTGCCTCAAACTTCGAGGGCGGCGAACACTGAAGCTTTCTTT. Amino acid sequence: CASSLPQTSRAANTEAFF.

This clone was seen only a few times. The rearrangement uses TRBV19 and TRBJ1-1; 8 bases line up with TRBD1. V shed 5 bases and J 11 bases; nucleotides not matched to a gene: 7. Germline assignment: CDR1 LNHDA and CDR2 SQIVND (reference sequence). The CDR3 runs to 12 residues. The CDR3 is CASSPRGRGAFF. CDR3 nucleotide sequence: TGTGCCAGTAGTCCCAGGGGGCGAGGTGCTTTCTTT.

The chain recombines TRBV19 with TRBJ2-1; 12 nucleotides align to TRBD1. The J segment lost 4 bases and the V segment lost 4 bases, leaving 11 bases of the junction unmatched. The CDR3 spans 18 residues. Germline lookup yields CDR1 LNHDA and CDR2 SQIVND (reference sequence). CDR3 in DNA: TGTGCCAGTAGTAGCGGCCGGGACAGGGGGCACCTATACAATGAGCAGTTCTTC. Residues: CASSSGRDRGHLYNEQFF.

The rearrangement uses TRBV9 and TRBJ2-7; 12 bases align to TRBD2. Trimming cost V 0 bases and J 4 bases; bases outside gene matches: 8. CDR3 length: 17 residues. Germline CDR1 is SGDLS and CDR2 is YYNGEE. The CDR3 DNA is TGTGCCAGCAGCGTAGGGCTAGCGGGGGGGAGCGTTTACGAGCAGTACTTC. Protein: CASSVGLAGGSVYEQYF.

The CDR3 here is CASSITGGSNQPQHF. In DNA form, the CDR3 reads TGTGCCAGTAGTATTACTGGGGGGAGCAATCAGCCCCAGCATTTT. The chain recombines TRBV19 with TRBJ1-5; tentatively, D is TRBD1 (5 bases). Trimming shortened V by 3 bases and J by 1 base, and 10 bases separated the two germline ends. This CDR3 has 15 residues. Germline V lookup: CDR1 LNHDA, CDR2 SQIVND (reference sequence). Complete variable domain (other parts from reference TRBV19 and TRBJ1-5): DGGITQSPKYLFRKEGQNVTLSCEQNLNHDAMYWYRQDPGQGLRLIYYSQIVNDFQKGDIAEGYSVSREKKESFPLTVTSAQKNPTAFYLCASSITGGSNQPQHFGDGTRLSIL.

In this sample, this clone turned up once. The genes are TRBV27 and TRBJ1-1; 10 nucleotides agree with TRBD1. From germline, CDR1 is MNHEY and CDR2 SMNVEV (reference sequence). This CDR3 spans 18 amino acids. The J segment lost 9 bases and the V segment lost 7 bases, leaving 23 bases of the junction unmatched. The CDR3 bases are TGTGCCAGCACTTCAGGGGGACAGGGGCTTCCCACTTCCGTAAAAGCTTTCTTT. It yields the protein CASTSGGQGLPTSVKAFF.

The chain links TRBV27 to TRBJ2-3; 7 bases are shared with TRBD1. Germline assignment: CDR1 MNHEY and CDR2 SMNVEV (reference sequence). Trimming at V came to 2 bases and at J to 3 bases, leaving 5 bases not matched to a gene. The CDR3 has 15 amino acids. Written as DNA, the CDR3 is TGTGCCAGCAGTTTAAACAGGGGATGGACAGATACGCAGTATTTT. Its translation is CASSLNRGWTDTQYF.

The chain carries TRBV5-3 and TRBJ2-5; 7 bases match TRBD2. TRBV5-3 is flagged as an ORF with uncertain function. The CDR3 spans 16 residues. The V segment lost 3 bases and the J segment 2 bases; nucleotides outside the gene matches: 10. CDR3 sequence reads: CARSSRLAGLQETQYF. The CDR3 DNA is TGTGCCAGAAGCTCGAGACTAGCCGGGCTGCAAGAGACCCAGTACTTC.